The following is a TCR beta chain sequence with its context. The ends were cut back, 5 bases at V and 13 bases at J, with 14 bases in the middle. CDR3 length: 11 amino acids. CDR1 is SEHNR and CDR2 is FQNEAQ in the germline V gene (reference sequence). The sample is drawn from a study of OX40 agonist ivuxolimab in advanced cancers. Only in-frame clones appear in the TCRdb table, and some are missing; sequencing was by immunoSEQ multiplex PCR. The sample contains 20,000 to 30,000 clones, 65% to 85% of which appear only once. The starting material was CD4+ or CD8+ T cells sorted from blood, obtained in a trial of the OX40 agonist ivuxolimab. This TCR came from an adult with an advanced solid tumor such as melanoma, head and neck, liver or kidney cancer. The chain joins TRBV7-9 to TRBJ1-2, with a possible D match to TRBD1 (6 bases). CDR3 residues: CASSQTGPATF. CDR3 DNA sequence: TGTGCCAGCAGCCAAACAGGGCCCGCCACCTTC. The full variable domain, its missing parts supplied by reference TRBV7-9 and TRBJ1-2, is DTGVSQNPRHKITKRGQNVTFRCDPISEHNRLYWYRQTLGQGPEFLTYFQNEAQLEKSRLLSDRFSAERPKGSFSTLEIQRTEQGDSAMYLCASSQTGPATFGSGTRLTVV.